This record concerns one T cell receptor beta chain sequence. This clonotype was counted at least ten times. Its antigen target is currently unknown. No much larger clonotype is one base removed from it; base qualities were not supplied. For repertoire sequencing, TCR beta CDR3 regions were amplified from RNA transcripts. The first round was an RT-PCR using HTBI primers with the Qiagen OneStep RT-PCR kit, and this first round was followed by a second-round multiplex PCR, then size selection and purification. The libraries underwent paired-end sequencing with 100 bp reads on an Illumina HiSeq2000. The authors' analysis ran thus. SOAPnuke was used to process the reads, removing any read that contained adapters or uncalled bases, had a mean Phred below 15, or lacked an exact match to the constant primer or identifier. High-quality paired reads were merged with COPE v1.2.5. Unique nucleotide sequences were defined as clonotypes and aligned to IMGT TRB V, D and J references using MiTCR v1.1. The analysis was limited to V-J combinations with a frequency above 0.0001, which together covered 99.2% of repertoires. A TCR clonal expansion and chaos score per V-J combination was defined as the ratio of F50 clonal expansion to chaos observed in the TCRdist matrix. Welch's t-statistics and random forest were used to reduce the features to 13 V-J combinations, which were then used as input to a naive Bayes classifier. The similarity between thyroid and blood repertoires was quantified using the Morisita-Horn index. TCRdb itself trimmed the public reads at Q25 with fastp, ran MiXCR and retained productive beta chains. Entries are consolidated by CDR3 protein sequence, retaining the most common genes and DNA. V and J calls and clone size were set by TCRdb, not the authors. This sample is represented by about 740,000 distinct CDR3 sequences; approximately 40% of them were singletons. 40% to 45% of the sample rests with the top ten.

Patients with ophthalmopathy had moderately to severely active disease, with a Clinical Activity Score of 3 or more, a NOSPECS grade of 4 or more, and a disease duration of less than 3 months. Patients with other autoimmune diseases, uncontrolled infections, pregnancy or lactation were excluded from the study. Clinical symptoms, serum thyroxine, TRAb, thyroid ultrasound and orbital computed tomography formed the basis of the diagnosis. Using Ficoll-Paque density gradient centrifugation, PBMCs were isolated from 10 ml of fresh peripheral blood. Total RNA was extracted using Trizol reagent, and RNA quality was checked on an Agilent 2100 Bioanalyzer. This record belongs to a study of Graves' ophthalmopathy and Graves' hyperthyroidism (dated by TCRdb to 2016 to 2018). Notes on the research overall: Peripheral blood was collected at initial diagnosis, before any treatment. TCR beta repertoire signatures were used to distinguish Graves' ophthalmopathy from Graves' hyperthyroidism and to predict progression to ophthalmopathy. After sampling, hyperthyroidism patients received methimazole starting at 30 mg daily, and ophthalmopathy patients received high-dose intravenous methylprednisolone. For independent validation, a separate cohort was made up of approximately 19 hyperthyroidism patients plus 17 patients who later progressed from hyperthyroidism to ophthalmopathy. In roughly 6 hyperthyroidism patients, T-cell repertoires of thyroid tissue and blood were compared. In total, around 130 blood samples were TCR-sequenced: roughly 45 ophthalmopathy, around 75 hyperthyroidism and roughly 17 hyperthyroidism-to-ophthalmopathy patients. To explore V-J signatures that distinguish ophthalmopathy from hyperthyroidism, a discovery set of around 100 patients was enrolled, made up of around 44 with ophthalmopathy and 57 with stable hyperthyroidism. Here is what the overall study found, with its caveats: Most of the expanded thyroid clonotypes with a frequency above 0.001 were also detected in blood, and it was suggested that the thyroid immune response may be reflected by blood repertoires. Ophthalmopathy was separated from stable hyperthyroidism by the 13-signature model with about 88% sensitivity and roughly 83% specificity in cross-validation and with 80%/75% in the test set. No statistical method was used to predetermine the sample size, and group allocation was not hidden from the investigators. In validation, the model predicted ophthalmopathy progression with 55% to 71% sensitivity and 72.22% specificity; some 13 predicted patients were CT-confirmed with GO in a median of around 6 months.

The germline V end is reduced by 6 bases and the J end by 6 bases; junction bases left unmatched: 10. The CDR3, from cysteine to phenylalanine, totals 14 residues. The read is trimmed to its CDR3 DNA, 42 bases read in frame from base 1. The germline V gene (reference sequence) sets CDR1 to SEHNR and CDR2 to FQNEAQ. The sequence derives from an adult man with Graves' ophthalmopathy. The rearrangement combines TRBV7-9 with TRBJ1-2, with 7 bases matching TRBD1. The sequenced material came from peripheral blood. CDR3 protein: CASRPTGAGDGYTF. The DNA is as follows: TGTGCCAGCAGGCCTACAGGGGCAGGAGATGGCTACACCTTC. Outside the CDR3, residues come from the reference TRBV7-9 and TRBJ1-2 proteins, so the full variable domain is: DTGVSQNPRHKITKRGQNVTFRCDPISEHNRLYWYRQTLGQGPEFLTYFQNEAQLEKSRLLSDRFSAERPKGSFSTLEIQRTEQGDSAMYLCASRPTGAGDGYTFGSGTRLTVV.